Shown below are 32 T cell receptor beta chains from a single sample sequenced in a study of T cells in Graves' hyperthyroidism and ophthalmopathy. RNA transcripts provided the source from which TCR beta CDR3 regions were amplified. First-round RT-PCR with HTBI primers amplified the TCR CDR3 region. MiXCR, run by TCRdb on the multiplex PCR reads, gives a single entry per CDR3 protein. The sample has some 350,000 distinct CDR3 sequences; roughly 15% are singletons. Sequenced: blood. The receptors were gathered from a woman in her sixties or seventies with Graves' ophthalmopathy.

This clonotype was picked up many times. The chain has TRBV7-8 and TRBJ2-2; maybe TRBD2 (5 bases). The V end was cut by 5 bases, the J end by 6 bases, with 13 bases between. Germline V gene data show CDR1 as SGHVS and CDR2 as FQNEAQ. This CDR3 has 14 amino acids. The CDR3 sequence: CASSRGYGPGELFF. The CDR3 region has the DNA TGTGCCAGCAGCCGCGGGTACGGACCCGGGGAGCTGTTTTTT. Using reference TRBV7-8 and TRBJ2-2 for the parts outside the CDR3, the full variable domain is GAGVSQSPRYKVAKRGQDVALRCDPISGHVSLFWYQQALGQGPEFLTYFQNEAQLDKSGLPSDRFFAERPEGSVSTLKIQRTQQEDSAVYLCASSRGYGPGELFFGEGSRLTVL.

This clonotype has at least ten counts. The V call is TRBV28, the J call TRBJ2-7; 10 bases are shared with TRBD2. The J segment lost 5 bases and the V segment lost 6 bases, leaving 13 bases of the junction unmatched. CDR3 length: 16 residues. In germline, CDR1 is MDHEN, CDR2 SYDVKM. CDR3 in amino acids: CASSRPGASGRHEQYF. As DNA, the CDR3 is TGTGCCAGCAGCCGTCCCGGAGCTAGCGGGAGACACGAGCAGTACTTC.

This clonotype has just a few counts. This chain links TRBV6-1 with TRBJ1-6; D is unclear. V was pared by 3 bases and J by 3 bases, with 12 bases between. Germline loops: CDR1 MNHNS, CDR2 SASEGT. The CDR3 runs to 16 residues. Here the CDR3 reads CASSEALRRYNSPLHF. The CDR3, as DNA: TGTGCCAGCAGTGAGGCGTTACGGCGCTATAATTCACCCCTCCACTTT.

There are many counts of this clonotype. The chain combines TRBV30 with TRBJ1-2; 7 nucleotides line up with TRBD1. The junction had 6 bases not matched to a gene; V was cut back by 4 bases and J by 4 bases. Germline V gene sequence: CDR1 GTSNPN, CDR2 SVGIG (reference sequence). The CDR3 covers 13 residues. CDR3 amino acids: CAWTPGQTYGYTF. Written as DNA, the CDR3 is TGTGCCTGGACCCCGGGACAGACCTATGGCTACACCTTC.

J is TRBJ2-1 and V is TRBV3-1, with TRBD2 as a possible D gene (5 bases). Germline CDR1 and CDR2: LGHDT and YNNKEL (reference sequence). The CDR3 sequence is 15 residues long. The germline V and J ends were trimmed by 6 bases and 3 bases, with 15 bases remaining between them. The CDR3 region has the DNA TGTGCCAGCAGTGTTAGAGGAGGCCTCTACAATGAGCAGTTCTTC. Protein sequence: CASSVRGGLYNEQFF.

This clonotype has more than one count but fewer than ten. The chain uses TRBV11-2 and TRBJ1-5; 10 nucleotides line up with TRBD1. Germline V gives CDR1 SGHAT, CDR2 FQNNGV. J was trimmed by 5 bases and V by 4 bases; bases with no gene match: 5. The CDR3 has 15 amino acids. The CDR3 nucleotides are TGTGCCAGCAGCTCCCCGGGACAGGGGTATCAGCCCCAGCATTTT. Its protein product is CASSSPGQGYQPQHF.

This clonotype was observed at least ten times. This rearrangement joins TRBV20-1 to TRBJ2-4, with D perhaps matching TRBD2 (5 bases). CDR1 DFQATT and CDR2 SNEGSKA come from the germline V gene (reference sequence). Trimming pared 8 bases from V and 0 bases from J, leaving 11 bases between. The CDR3 runs 13 residues. The DNA of the CDR3 is TGCAGTCTACTAGACACAGCCAAAAACATTCAGTACTTC. The encoded protein is CSLLDTAKNIQYF.

In this sample, this clonotype turned up many times. The chain recombines TRBV12-3 or TRBV12-4 with TRBJ2-7; D may correspond to TRBD1 or TRBD2 (5 bases each). The CDR3 consists of 15 residues. The V and J ends lost 2 bases and 3 bases respectively, with 14 bases between them. The CDR3 loop reads CASSLWGKGDYEQYF. CDR3 bases: TGTGCCAGCAGTTTATGGGGGAAAGGAGACTACGAGCAGTACTTC.

This clonotype was observed a few times. The chain's CDR3 is CATSDFVGELFF. CDR3 in DNA: TGTGCCACCAGTGATTTTGTCGGGGAGCTGTTTTTT. This chain joins TRBV24-1 and TRBJ2-2; D ambiguous. The V and J ends lost 1 base and 7 bases respectively, with 3 bases between them. Germline V gene lookup returns CDR1 KGHDR and CDR2 SFDVKD. This CDR3 has 12 amino acids.

This clonotype was seen only a few times. The chain recombines TRBV6-2 or TRBV6-3 with TRBJ2-7; 9 nucleotides match TRBD1. The V gene's germline CDR1 is MNHEY and CDR2 SVGEGT. The CDR3 is 15 amino acids. V trimming: 8 bases; J trimming: 5 bases; junction bases outside the gene matches: 13. CDR3: CASYLPGTGRNEQYF. As DNA, the CDR3 is TGTGCCAGCTATCTCCCAGGGACAGGGAGGAACGAGCAGTACTTC.

The table lists this clonotype with many counts. The V gene is TRBV28, the J gene TRBJ2-7, with D hard to call. The germline V and J ends were trimmed by 2 bases and 5 bases, with 13 bases remaining between them. The germline V gene has CDR1 MDHEN and CDR2 SYDVKM. The CDR3 spans 14 residues. CDR3 in amino acids: CASSLGGRVDEQYF. In DNA form, the CDR3 reads TGTGCCAGCAGTTTAGGTGGTAGGGTCGACGAGCAGTACTTC.

In its sample, this clonotype was seen many times. The V call is TRBV9, the J call TRBJ1-2; D is unclear. Germline CDR1 and CDR2: SGDLS and YYNGEE. The ends were cut back, 4 bases at V and 3 bases at J, with 16 bases in the middle. The CDR3 runs to 15 residues. Here the CDR3 DNA reads TGTGCCAGCAGCATAGAGGCCGGTCCGGACTATGGCTACACCTTC. Translating gives CASSIEAGPDYGYTF.

This clonotype was counted ten times or more. The gene calls are TRBV4-1 and TRBJ2-7; D not certain. The germline V and J ends were trimmed by 6 bases and 2 bases, with 17 bases remaining between them. Looked up from germline, CDR1 is MGHRA and CDR2 is YSYEKL. The CDR3 length is 15 residues. The CDR3 nucleotides read TGCGCCAGCAGTCCTTTAGTCGCAGACACCTACGAGCAGTACTTC. This gives the protein CASSPLVADTYEQYF.

The J gene is TRBJ1-2, the V gene TRBV27; possibly TRBD1 for D (6 bases). This CDR3 contains 15 residues. Trimming shortened V by 6 bases and J by 8 bases, and 22 bases separated the two germline ends. Germline assignment: CDR1 MNHEY and CDR2 SMNVEV (reference sequence). CDR3 sequence: CASSPASGGRAGYTF. In nucleotides, the CDR3 is TGTGCCAGCAGCCCGGCGTCGGGGGGCCGCGCCGGCTACACCTTC.

The V gene is TRBV15, the J gene TRBJ2-2; TRBD2 agrees at 7 bases. This CDR3 region has 16 residues. From germline, CDR1 is LNHNV and CDR2 YYDKDF (reference sequence). V trimming: 1 base; J trimming: 5 bases; junction bases outside the gene matches: 7. The CDR3: CATSRVRGGGTGELFF. The CDR3 nucleotides read TGTGCCACCAGCAGAGTTCGCGGGGGTGGGACCGGGGAGCTGTTTTTT.

The table lists this clonotype with many counts. The gene calls are TRBV5-6 and TRBJ2-2, with 8 bases aligning to TRBD1. V dropped 0 bases and J dropped 1; count of bases not matched to a gene: 5. CDR3 length equals 17 residues. From germline, CDR1 is SGHDT and CDR2 YYEEEE. Written as DNA, the CDR3 is TGTGCCAGCAGCTTGGTTATACAGGGGGGGAACACCGGGGAGCTGTTTTTT. Translating gives CASSLVIQGGNTGELFF.

This clonotype was recorded at least ten times. The rearrangement links TRBV12-3 or TRBV12-4 to TRBJ2-2, with 7 bases lining up with TRBD2. V was pared by 6 bases and J by 7 bases, with 11 bases of the junction left unmatched. The CDR3 length is 15 residues. The CDR3, as DNA: TGTGCCAGCAGCCTGGCGGGGGACGGGGTCGGGGAGCTGTTTTTT. This translates into CASSLAGDGVGELFF.

This clonotype was counted ten times or more. The gene calls are TRBV30 and TRBJ2-2; D remains ambiguous. Germline loops: CDR1 GTSNPN, CDR2 SVGIG (reference sequence). This CDR3 region has 12 residues. V shed 4 bases and J shed 3 bases, with 6 bases lying between them. CDR3 bases: TGTGCCTGGACGATCTACACCGGGGAGCTGTTTTTT. It yields the protein CAWTIYTGELFF.

V gene TRBV28 combines with J gene TRBJ1-4; no clear D. CDR1 is MDHEN, CDR2 SYDVKM, per germline. Trimming cost V 3 bases and J 3 bases, with 8 bases left between them. The CDR3 is made up of 14 amino acids. Here the CDR3 DNA reads TGTGCCAGCAGTTTCCCAGAGGCTAATGAAAAACTGTTTTTT. It encodes CASSFPEANEKLFF.

In its sample, this clonotype was seen many times. The chain carries TRBV20-1 and TRBJ2-1; D not resolved. This CDR3 is built from 13 residues. Trimming left V 3 bases short and J 3 bases short, with 9 bases between. Per germline, CDR1 DFQATT and CDR2 SNEGSKA (reference sequence). This CDR3 is CSASGQNYNEQFF. The CDR3 nucleotides are TGCAGTGCTAGTGGGCAAAACTACAATGAGCAGTTCTTC.

Details on this clonotype: This could be a read error, since a much larger clone is one nucleotide away. This chain uses TRBV6-1 with TRBJ2-3; 12 bases match TRBD2. The CDR3 totals 15 residues. With V trimmed by 6 bases and J by 4 bases, 5 bases remained unmatched. Germline loops: CDR1 MNHNS, CDR2 SASEGT. CDR3 coding DNA: TGTGCCAGCAGCCCTAGCGGGAGGGCCTCAGATACGCAGTATTTT. Translated, it gives CASSPSGRASDTQYF.

Turning to this clonotype: Given the absence of the conserved phenylalanine or tryptophan at the CDR3 end, a read error is likely. The chain carries TRBV18 and TRBJ2-1; perhaps TRBD2 as D (6 bases). V dropped 3 bases and J dropped 0 bases, with 9 bases sitting between them. CDR3 length: 15 residues. CDR1 is KGHSH, CDR2 LQKENI, per germline. This chain's CDR3 is CASSPRDPSYNEQFL. Here the CDR3 DNA reads TGTGCCAGCTCACCGCGGGACCCCTCCTACAATGAGCAGTTCCTC.

This sequence joins TRBV28 and TRBJ1-2; 9 bases align to TRBD1. The CDR3 extends over 15 amino acids. V was pared by 2 bases and J by 7 bases, with 8 bases of the junction left unmatched. Germline CDR1 reads MDHEN; CDR2 reads SYDVKM. The CDR3 DNA follows: TGTGCCAGCAGTTTACTAACAGGGGGCGAGTCTGGCTACACCTTC. Its protein is CASSLLTGGESGYTF.

This clonotype appeared a few times. The gene calls are TRBV5-1 and TRBJ2-1; 7 bases fit TRBD2. The germline V gene has CDR1 SGHRS and CDR2 YFSETQ. The CDR3 runs to 14 residues. Germline trimming cut 0 bases from V and 9 bases from J; bases unmatched to any gene: 6. As DNA, the CDR3 is TGCGCCAGCAGCTTGGAGACTAGCATTGGTGAGCAGTTCTTC. Translation: CASSLETSIGEQFF.

This clonotype has ten or more counts. The chain links TRBV12-3 or TRBV12-4 to TRBJ2-1; weak D call: TRBD2 (5 bases). CDR3 length equals 15 residues. V lost 3 bases and J 5 bases, leaving 14 bases between the germline ends. The CDR3 DNA is TGTGCCAGCAGTTTGAGGAGACTAACCCACAATGAGCAGTTCTTC. This gives the protein CASSLRRLTHNEQFF.

As for this clonotype: Possible read error: a much larger clone is one base away. This rearrangement joins TRBV6-1 to TRBJ2-3; 8 bases are a match to TRBD2. The CDR3 has 14 residues. Germline V gives CDR1 MNHNS, CDR2 SASEGT. The V gene end was trimmed by 6 bases and the J gene end by 3 bases; junction bases not matched to a gene: 5. CDR3 protein: CASRTGGRTDTQYF. The DNA of the CDR3 is TGTGCCAGCAGGACTGGCGGGAGGACAGATACGCAGTATTTT.

The rearrangement links TRBV7-9 to TRBJ2-3; 11 bases are shared with TRBD2. V gave up 2 bases and J gave up 4 bases; unmatched junction bases: 5. This CDR3 has 16 amino acids. CDR1 and CDR2 from the germline V gene are SEHNR and FQNEAQ (reference sequence). The CDR3 reads CASSLSTSGSPDTQYF. CDR3 nucleotides: TGTGCCAGCAGCTTATCAACTAGCGGGAGTCCAGATACGCAGTATTTT.

The sample holds many counts of this clonotype. The rearrangement uses TRBV5-1 and TRBJ1-2; 9 bases line up with TRBD1. Per germline, CDR1 SGHRS and CDR2 YFSETQ. Losses at the gene ends were 4 bases for V and 8 bases for J; bases not matched to a gene: 9. There are 14 residues in the CDR3. This CDR3 is CASSPGQGNSGYTF. CDR3 nucleotides: TGCGCCAGCAGCCCGGGACAGGGTAACTCCGGCTACACCTTC.

This clonotype was found many times. The chain uses TRBV28 and TRBJ2-5; a possible D gene is TRBD1 (6 bases). V shed 6 bases and J shed 1 base, with 12 bases lying between them. This CDR3 region has 14 residues. Germline CDR1 and CDR2: MDHEN and SYDVKM. CDR3 DNA: TGTGCCAGCAGCACACAAGGGGGCCAAGAGACCCAGTACTTC. Translation gives CASSTQGGQETQYF. The full variable domain, completed using reference TRBV28 and TRBJ2-5, is DVKVTQSSRYLVKRTGEKVFLECVQDMDHENMFWYRQDPGLGLRLIYFSYDVKMKEKGDIPEGYSVSREKKERFSLILESASTNQTSMYLCASSTQGGQETQYFGPGTRLLVL.

The chain recombines TRBV7-2 with TRBJ1-2, with D possibly matching TRBD1 (5 bases). The CDR3 contains 14 residues. Germline V gene lookup returns CDR1 SGHTA and CDR2 FQGNSA. The germline V and J ends were trimmed by 5 bases and 2 bases, with 12 bases remaining between them. The CDR3 reads CASSRDGRNYGYTF. As DNA, the CDR3 is TGTGCCAGCAGCCGGGACGGGCGCAACTATGGCTACACCTTC.

This clonotype was counted many times. The V and J genes are TRBV28 and TRBJ2-1; 8 nucleotides line up with TRBD2. Looked up from germline, CDR1 is MDHEN and CDR2 is SYDVKM. V was pared by 1 base and J by 15 bases, with 11 bases of the junction left unmatched. This CDR3 is built from 14 residues. CDR3 nucleotides: TGTGCCAGCAGTTTATCCGGGAGGGATACATCGGCGTTCTTC. This sequence encodes CASSLSGRDTSAFF.

On this clonotype: An end of the junction does not agree with germline; a read error may underlie this. V and J are TRBV7-6 and TRBJ2-2; D is perhaps TRBD2 (6 bases). The CDR3 sequence is 14 residues long. Germline V gene data show CDR1 as SGHVS and CDR2 as FNYEAQ. CDR3 nucleotides: TGTGCCAGCAGAACCCCCACGAACACCGGGGGGCTGTTTTTT. It is translated as CASRTPTNTGGLFF.